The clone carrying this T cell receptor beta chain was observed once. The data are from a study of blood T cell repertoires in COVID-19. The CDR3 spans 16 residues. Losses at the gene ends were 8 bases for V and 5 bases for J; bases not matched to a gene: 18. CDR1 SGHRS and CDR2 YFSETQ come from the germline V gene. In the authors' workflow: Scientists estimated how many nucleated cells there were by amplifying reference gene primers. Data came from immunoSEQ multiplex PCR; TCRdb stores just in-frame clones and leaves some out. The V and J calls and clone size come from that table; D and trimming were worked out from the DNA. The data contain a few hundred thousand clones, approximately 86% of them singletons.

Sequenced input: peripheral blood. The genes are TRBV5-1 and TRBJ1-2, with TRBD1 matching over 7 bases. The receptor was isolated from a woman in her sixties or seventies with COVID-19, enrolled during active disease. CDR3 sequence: CASLPGDSVPFYGYTF. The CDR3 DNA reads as TGCGCCAGTCTTCCAGGGGACAGCGTCCCTTTTTATGGCTACACCTTC.